The entry below describes one T cell receptor (beta chain). Its target is not known. Documented time point: patch test 3, about 24 weeks after DPC sensitization. Treatment: therapeutic diphenylcyclopropenone sensitization with weekly scalp DPC. The data derive from a study of human T cells and chemical hapten exposure. Study in general: Diphenylcyclopropenone, dosed weekly to the scalp, was given to patients throughout the roughly 25-week study.

MiXCR, applied by TCRdb to the RACE reads, yields one record per CDR3 protein. The sample lists about 97,000 distinct CDR3 sequences, roughly a quarter occurring once. Study results and caveats: There was no change with DPC sensitization in TCRs above 1 in 1000 frequency. Alopecia affecting every donor means their immune response may not match healthy people's.

V was clipped by 5 bases and J by 6 bases, with 17 bases between them. The CDR3 runs to 14 residues. V is TRBV12-3 or TRBV12-4 and J is TRBJ2-7; D is ambiguous. Sequences were derived from whole blood, sampled in connection with sensitization to the hapten diphenylcyclopropenone (DPC). The clonotype originates from a man aged 35 to 55 with alopecia areata. Some clones in this sample may be carry-over from other donors' samples. This CDR3 reads CASSRTRSRSEQYF. The DNA of the CDR3 is TGTGCCAGCAGTCGGACCCGGAGCAGGAGCGAGCAGTACTTC.